The 18 T cell receptor beta chains given below trace back to one sample, sequenced in a study of blood T cell repertoires in COVID-19. Produced via immunoSEQ multiplex PCR; TCRdb's table is partial and in-frame only. The sample yields fewer than 250,000 clones, about four fifths seen once. The specimen sequenced was peripheral blood. The receptors stem from a woman older than 75 with acute or convalescent COVID-19.

This clone appeared a few times. The chain recombines TRBV5-1 with TRBJ2-1; 12 nucleotides agree with TRBD2. The V segment lost 7 bases and the J segment 5 bases; nucleotides outside the gene matches: 4. The CDR3 extends over 14 amino acids. Germline V CDR1 and CDR2: SGHRS, YFSETQ. As DNA, the CDR3 is TGCGCCAGCGGCCGGACTAGCGGGAACAATGAGCAGTTCTTC. This sequence encodes CASGRTSGNNEQFF.

This clone was picked up a small number of times. The chain uses TRBV2 and TRBJ2-7; a possible D gene is TRBD1 (6 bases). This CDR3 is 17 amino acids long. Deletions cut 0 bases from V and 5 bases from J, with 20 bases between. Germline CDR1 SNHLY, CDR2 FYNNEI. The CDR3 bases are TGTGCCAGCAGTGAAGCGCTTCTGGGCAGGGGATCCAACGAGCAGTACTTC. Residues: CASSEALLGRGSNEQYF.

Details on this clone: The germline gene is not matched at one end of the junction; a read error may be the cause. This chain uses TRBV7-7 with TRBJ2-1; the D gene is possibly TRBD2 (5 bases). The CDR3 has 16 amino acids. CDR1 and CDR2 (germline): SSHAT, FNYEAQ (reference sequence). This CDR3 reads CASSLGRLAGHNEQFF. The CDR3 DNA follows: TGTGCTAGCAGCCTGGGCCGCTTGGCGGGCCACAATGAGCAGTTCTTC.

The V gene is TRBV7-2, the J gene TRBJ2-7; TRBD2 might be the D (5 bases). This CDR3 spans 18 amino acids. From germline, CDR1 is SGHTA and CDR2 FQGNSA. V lost 6 bases and J 0 bases, leaving 24 bases between the germline ends. As DNA, the CDR3 is TGTGCCAGCAGGACGATCAAGCTTCAGAAGAGGGTCTCCTACGAGCAGTACTTC. It translates to CASRTIKLQKRVSYEQYF.

V usage is TRBV6-2 or TRBV6-3 and J usage is TRBJ1-1; D may be TRBD1 (5 bases). The V gene's germline CDR1 is MNHEY and CDR2 SVGEGT. The CDR3 is 14 residues long. The V gene lost 2 bases and the J gene lost 5 bases, with 12 bases spanning the gap. The CDR3, as DNA: TGTGCCAGCAGTTACCCGGGGGAATGGACTGAAGCTTTCTTT. It yields the protein CASSYPGEWTEAFF.

The V gene is TRBV4-2, the J gene TRBJ2-1; TRBD2 matches 8 bases. CDR3 length equals 15 residues. The ends lost 0 bases at V and 3 bases at J; junction bases unmatched: 1. Germline assignment: CDR1 LGHNA and CDR2 YNFKEQ. The CDR3 region is CASSQDSGSYNEQFF. The CDR3 region has the DNA TGTGCCAGCAGCCAAGACAGCGGGAGCTACAATGAGCAGTTCTTC.

The V and J genes are TRBV6-5 and TRBJ1-4; the match to TRBD1 covers 7 bases. The CDR3 is 15 amino acids. After removal of 0 bases from V and 8 bases from J, the junction contained 6 bases not matched to a gene. Germline V CDR1 and CDR2: MNHEY, SVGAGI. The CDR3 sequence is CASSYSGTAREKLFF. The CDR3, as DNA: TGTGCCAGCAGTTACTCCGGGACAGCACGGGAAAAACTGTTTTTT.

The rearrangement links TRBV6-5 to TRBJ2-5; no clear D gene. V was cut by 6 bases and J by 2 bases, with 16 bases left in between. Germline V lookup: CDR1 MNHEY, CDR2 SVGAGI. The CDR3 consists of 15 residues. CDR3 sequence reads: CASSQLSAPQETQYF. CDR3 nucleotides: TGTGCCAGCAGCCAACTCTCAGCGCCACAAGAGACCCAGTACTTC.

The chain is built from TRBV7-9 and TRBJ2-7, with 7 nucleotides matching TRBD1. The CDR3 loop spans 14 amino acids. V lost 5 bases, J lost 0 bases, and 4 bases stayed unmatched. Germline-derived CDR1 and CDR2 are SEHNR and FQNEAQ (reference sequence). The CDR3 loop is CASSETGYSYEQYF. CDR3 DNA: TGTGCCAGCAGCGAGACAGGGTACTCCTACGAGCAGTACTTC.

As concerns this clone: Other nucleotide sequences in the sample specify the same CDR3. This rearrangement joins TRBV5-1 to TRBJ2-3; TRBD2 is a possible D gene (5 bases). CDR3 length: 14 residues. Per the germline V gene, CDR1 is SGHRS and CDR2 is YFSETQ. V was trimmed by 3 bases and J by 0 bases, leaving 8 bases between them. As DNA, the CDR3 is TGCGCCAGCAGCTCGGGGTCTAGCACAGATACGCAGTATTTT. Translated, it gives CASSSGSSTDTQYF.

The J gene is TRBJ1-1, the V gene TRBV10-3; 9 nucleotides agree with TRBD1. This CDR3 spans 14 amino acids. Germline values: CDR1 ENHRY, CDR2 SYGVKD. The V segment lost 4 bases and the J segment 5 bases; nucleotides outside the gene matches: 5. The CDR3 region is CAISGRQGETEAFF. The CDR3 DNA reads as TGTGCCATCAGTGGGAGACAGGGGGAGACTGAAGCTTTCTTT.

This chain links TRBV5-8 with TRBJ2-7; no reliable D call. CDR1 and CDR2 (germline): SGHTS, YDEGEE. The CDR3 consists of 12 residues. The V gene lost 6 bases and the J gene lost 3 bases, with 10 bases spanning the gap. The CDR3 sequence is CASTNSYYEQYF. The CDR3 region has the DNA TGTGCCAGCACCAACAGCTACTACGAGCAGTACTTC.

This chain connects TRBV12-3 or TRBV12-4 to TRBJ1-1; D remains unclear. V lost 6 bases, J lost 0 bases, and 8 bases lay in between. The CDR3 totals 13 residues. The CDR3 nucleotides are TGTGCCAGCAGCCTGCACATGAACACTGAAGCTTTCTTT. This codes for CASSLHMNTEAFF.

The genes are TRBV7-2 and TRBJ1-5, with TRBD1 identical over 9 bases. CDR3 length: 18 residues. Germline V gene data show CDR1 as SGHTA and CDR2 as FQGNSA. The junction had 12 bases not matched to a gene; V was cut back by 0 bases and J by 6 bases. The CDR3 is CASSLALGLGDRAQPQHF. CDR3 coding DNA: TGTGCCAGCAGCTTAGCGCTGGGGTTGGGGGACAGGGCTCAGCCCCAGCATTTT.

The chain recombines TRBV28 with TRBJ1-5; D unclear. V was shortened by 6 bases and J by 0 bases, with 15 bases between the two germline ends. Germline CDR1 MDHEN, CDR2 SYDVKM. The CDR3 has 16 amino acids. CDR3: CASRNSGRFSNQPQHF. Written as DNA, the CDR3 is TGTGCCAGCAGGAATAGCGGACGGTTTAGCAATCAGCCCCAGCATTTT. Complete variable domain (other parts from reference TRBV28 and TRBJ1-5): DVKVTQSSRYLVKRTGEKVFLECVQDMDHENMFWYRQDPGLGLRLIYFSYDVKMKEKGDIPEGYSVSREKKERFSLILESASTNQTSMYLCASRNSGRFSNQPQHFGDGTRLSIL.

The chain joins TRBV7-3 to TRBJ2-1, with 9 bases aligning to TRBD1. The V gene end was trimmed by 5 bases and the J gene end by 7 bases; junction bases not matched to a gene: 6. The germline V gene has CDR1 SGHTA and CDR2 FQGTGA. The CDR3 loop spans 14 amino acids. The CDR3 DNA follows: TGTGCCAGCAGCAAAACACAGGGGGCTAATGAGCAGTTCTTC. Amino acid sequence: CASSKTQGANEQFF.

The chain uses TRBV7-9 and TRBJ1-5, with TRBD1 as a possible D gene (6 bases). V was pared by 5 bases and J by 7 bases, with 18 bases between. CDR3 length: 15 residues. CDR1 is SEHNR, CDR2 FQNEAQ, per germline (reference sequence). Written as DNA, the CDR3 is TGTGCCAGCAGCCCGACCGAGGGGGACGAGCAGCCCCAGCATTTT. Its translation: CASSPTEGDEQPQHF.

This sequence joins TRBV3-1 (or the pseudogene TRBV3-2) and TRBJ2-5, with 10 bases aligning to TRBD1. With 1 base clipped from V and 4 bases from J, the junction kept 0 bases outside the gene matches. The germline gives CDR1 LGHDT, CDR2 YNNKEL (reference sequence). The CDR3 extends over 14 amino acids. CDR3 sequence (DNA): TGTGCCAGCAGCCAAGGGACAGGGGGAGAGACCCAGTACTTC. This sequence encodes CASSQGTGGETQYF.